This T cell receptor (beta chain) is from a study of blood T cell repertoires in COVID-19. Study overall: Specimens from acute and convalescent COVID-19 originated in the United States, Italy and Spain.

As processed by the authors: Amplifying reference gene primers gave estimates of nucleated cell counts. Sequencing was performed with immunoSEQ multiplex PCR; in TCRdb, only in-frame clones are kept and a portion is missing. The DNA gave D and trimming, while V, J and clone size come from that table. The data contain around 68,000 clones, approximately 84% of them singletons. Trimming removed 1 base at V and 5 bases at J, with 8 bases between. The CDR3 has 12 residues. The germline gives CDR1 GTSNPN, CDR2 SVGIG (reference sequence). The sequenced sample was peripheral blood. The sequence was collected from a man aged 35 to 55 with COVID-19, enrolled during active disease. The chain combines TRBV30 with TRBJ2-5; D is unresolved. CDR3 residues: CAWSAAKETQYF. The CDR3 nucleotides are TGTGCCTGGAGTGCCGCTAAGGAGACCCAGTACTTC.